In its sample, the clone carrying this TCR beta chain was seen a few times. As yet, its antigen is unknown. The CDR3 length is 12 residues. V dropped 8 bases and J dropped 2 bases, with 9 bases sitting between them. Germline V CDR1 and CDR2: MNHEY, SVGAGI. The sample belongs to a study of human T cells and chemical hapten exposure. Whole-study results and caveats: Controls had significantly fewer large CDR3 similarity clusters than were formed by expanded TCRs. DPC sensitization produced no change in TCRs with frequency above 1 in 1000.

Sample time point: patch test 1, 2 weeks after DPC sensitization. Treatment in this sample: therapeutic diphenylcyclopropenone sensitization with weekly scalp DPC. One entry per CDR3 protein, called by TCRdb with MiXCR from the RACE reads. The sample has some 180,000 distinct CDR3 sequences, approximately 20% seen once. J is TRBJ1-2 and V is TRBV6-5, with D hard to call. The material was whole blood, obtained in connection with sensitization to the hapten diphenylcyclopropenone (DPC). The TCR sequence derives from a woman aged 45 to 65 with alopecia areata. Some clones in this sample may be carry-over from other donors' samples. This CDR3 reads CASVDINYGYTF. For the CDR3, the DNA is TGTGCCAGCGTAGACATCAACTATGGCTACACCTTC.